This record looks at one TCR beta chain sequence and its context. The antigen is unknown. This sample is part of a study of blood T cells in healthy people across ages. A second PCR, run for roughly 7 to 12 cycles, used a sample-barcoded 5' primer plus a J-beta primer mix. Paired-end reads containing CDR3 totaled no fewer than 3 million for each sample. TCRdb independently ran MiXCR on the 5' RACE reads; one entry per CDR3 protein. The repertoire holds approximately 690,000 distinct CDR3 sequences, with roughly 43% as singletons. Per germline, CDR1 DFQATT and CDR2 SNEGSKA (reference sequence). This CDR3 has 15 residues. Study-wide findings and caveats: When one million T cells were used, diversity estimates were thought to be underestimates. Changes seen in expanded clonotypes were possibly confounded by donor CMV status left unknown.

The chain employs TRBV20-1 and TRBJ2-4; 13 bases map to TRBD2. Near its end, the DNA agrees better with TRBJ2-7, so the J call may be wrong. This clonotype was sampled from a man older than 75 in good health. Sequencing was carried out using blood. The CDR3 region is CSARELAGGDYEQYF. The CDR3 DNA reads TGCAGTGCTAGAGAACTAGCGGGGGGGGACTACGAGCAGTACTTC.